What follows are 12 T cell receptor beta chains derived from one specimen sequenced in a study. TCRdb used MiXCR to reprocess the 5' RACE reads, holding one entry per CDR3 protein. The data contain about 54,000 distinct CDR3 sequences, 17% of them singletons. Sequencing input: naive CD4+ T cells sorted from blood. The subset was: naive CD4+ T cells, CD4+CD45RA+CD25-. The receptors were gathered from a female donor with breast cancer.

The gene calls are TRBV7-2 and TRBJ1-1, with 8 bases fitting TRBD1. Germline CDR1 and CDR2: SGHTA and FQGNSA. V lost 5 bases, J lost 4 bases, and 9 bases stayed unmatched. The CDR3 is 15 residues long. The CDR3 nucleotides read TGTGCCAGCAGCCCAATTCAGGGGGCTAGCACTGAAGCTTTCTTT. Its translation: CASSPIQGASTEAFF.

This clonotype was recorded a few times. The rearrangement uses TRBV15 and TRBJ2-3; weak D call: TRBD1 (6 bases). The ends were cut back, 0 bases at V and 14 bases at J, with 24 bases in the middle. CDR1 is LNHNV, CDR2 YYDKDF, per germline (reference sequence). The CDR3 loop spans 16 amino acids. CDR3 nucleotides: TGTGCCACCAGCAGAGATCCAAGACCTATTTCGGGACAACCGTATTTT. Encoded protein: CATSRDPRPISGQPYF.

Notes on this clonotype: The junction and the germline gene differ at one end; a read error may be behind it. This rearrangement joins TRBV7-2 to TRBJ2-7; D not resolved. The CDR3 contains 12 residues. The germline V gene has CDR1 SGHTA and CDR2 FQGNSA. The CDR3 DNA follows: TGTGCCAGTAGCTTACGTAGTGGGGAGCAGTACTTC. Its translation is CASSLRSGEQYF.

The rearrangement uses TRBV12-3 or TRBV12-4 and TRBJ2-7; D is ambiguous. V gave up 2 bases and J gave up 0 bases, with 8 bases separating them. The CDR3 extends over 14 amino acids. The CDR3 here is CASSLQGSSYEQYF. DNA for the CDR3: TGTGCCAGCAGTTTACAAGGAAGCTCCTACGAGCAGTACTTC.

With respect to this clonotype: A much more abundant neighbour one base away suggests this may be a read error. The V gene is TRBV6-5, the J gene TRBJ1-2, with 11 nucleotides matching TRBD1. The CDR3 is made up of 15 amino acids. Germline V CDR1 and CDR2: MNHEY, SVGAGI. V dropped 6 bases and J dropped 7; count of bases not matched to a gene: 10. The CDR3 here is CASSLSGQGAGGYTF. DNA of the CDR3: TGTGCCAGCAGCCTAAGCGGACAGGGGGCAGGTGGCTACACCTTC.

Ten or more counts support this clonotype. The J gene is TRBJ2-1, the V gene TRBV7-3, with 11 bases matching TRBD2. CDR1 is SGHTA and CDR2 is FQGTGA in the germline V gene. The CDR3 runs to 15 residues. The trim removed 5 bases at V and 6 bases at J, leaving 6 bases unmatched. CDR3 coding DNA: TGTGCCAGCAGCCCAATTGGGACTAGCGGCAATGAGCAGTTCTTC. Translated, it gives CASSPIGTSGNEQFF. The variable domain in full, completed from reference TRBV7-3 and TRBJ2-1, reads GAGVSQTPSNKVTEKGKYVELRCDPISGHTALYWYRQSLGQGPEFLIYFQGTGAADDSGLPNDRFFAVRPEGSVSTLKIQRTERGDSAVYLCASSPIGTSGNEQFFGPGTRLTVL.

This chain joins TRBV7-2 and TRBJ2-3; D perhaps matches TRBD2 (7 bases). Trimming pared 1 base from V and 1 base from J, leaving 12 bases between. CDR3 length: 16 residues. Germline assignment: CDR1 SGHTA and CDR2 FQGNSA. CDR3 region: CASSLGGGHGTDTQYF. CDR3 bases: TGTGCCAGCAGCTTAGGCGGGGGCCACGGCACAGATACGCAGTATTTT.

This clonotype was seen repeatedly, ten times or more. This sequence joins TRBV12-3 or TRBV12-4 and TRBJ2-1, with TRBD2 identical over 9 bases. V was pared by 6 bases and J by 8 bases, with 11 bases of the junction left unmatched. The CDR3 loop spans 15 amino acids. The CDR3 bases are TGTGCCAGCAGCCCTGGCGGGAGGGCCATTTATGAGCAGTTCTTC. Translating it yields CASSPGGRAIYEQFF.

The CDR3 sequence is CASSENNRGPYEQYF. The CDR3 DNA sequence: TGTGCCAGCAGCGAAAATAACCGGGGGCCTTACGAGCAGTACTTC. The chain joins TRBV11-2 to TRBJ2-7; D might be TRBD1 or TRBD2, each matching 6 bases. The CDR3 spans 15 residues. Germline V gene lookup returns CDR1 SGHAT and CDR2 FQNNGV. Trimming left V 5 bases short and J 4 bases short, with 18 bases between.

This clonotype was recorded many times. The genes are TRBV4-2 and TRBJ2-3, with 9 bases that match TRBD2. From germline, CDR1 is LGHNA and CDR2 YNFKEQ. With V trimmed by 1 base and J by 0 bases, 2 bases remained unmatched. This CDR3 spans 16 amino acids. DNA of the CDR3: TGTGCCAGCAGCCAAGGACTAGCGGATAGCACAGATACGCAGTATTTT. Protein: CASSQGLADSTDTQYF.

Concerning this clonotype: With a much larger clone just one base away, this may be a read error. The chain is built from TRBV7-3 and TRBJ1-6; the D is unclear. The CDR3 loop spans 13 amino acids. The germline V gene has CDR1 SGHTA and CDR2 FQGTGA. The CDR3 DNA reads as TGTGCCACCAGCTACTCGCGGGATTCACCCCTCCACTTT. Translating gives CATSYSRDSPLHF.

This clonotype was picked up many times. The chain is built from TRBV10-3 and TRBJ2-7; 9 bases map to TRBD2. Trimming at V came to 6 bases and at J to 3 bases, leaving 6 bases not matched to a gene. Germline CDR1 is ENHRY and CDR2 is SYGVKD. CDR3 length equals 14 residues. CDR3: CAIRGSGGNYEQYF. CDR3 in DNA: TGTGCCATCAGGGGTAGCGGGGGAAACTACGAGCAGTACTTC.